The clone carrying this T cell receptor (beta chain) has just a few counts. These data are taken from a study of cytomegalovirus exposure and HLA in healthy donors. Germline CDR1 is LNHDA and CDR2 is SQIVND (reference sequence). V was pared by 6 bases and J by 9 bases, with 12 bases of the junction left unmatched. The CDR3 totals 15 residues. PCR amplification relied on 60 Vbeta primers (plus 13 Jbeta primers). TCRdb keeps only in-frame clones here, not all; method: immunoSEQ multiplex PCR. The repertoire consists of 100,000 or so clones, with approximately 84% occurring once and the leading ten covering under 2.5%.

The J gene is TRBJ2-1, the V gene TRBV19, with TRBD1 matching 9 bases. Material for sequencing was PBMCs. This receptor was identified in a young man in good health and CMV-seronegative. CDR3 in DNA: TGTGCCAGTAGAGGGGGAGGGACAGGGTTTGTTGAGCAGTTCTTC. Amino acid sequence: CASRGGGTGFVEQFF.